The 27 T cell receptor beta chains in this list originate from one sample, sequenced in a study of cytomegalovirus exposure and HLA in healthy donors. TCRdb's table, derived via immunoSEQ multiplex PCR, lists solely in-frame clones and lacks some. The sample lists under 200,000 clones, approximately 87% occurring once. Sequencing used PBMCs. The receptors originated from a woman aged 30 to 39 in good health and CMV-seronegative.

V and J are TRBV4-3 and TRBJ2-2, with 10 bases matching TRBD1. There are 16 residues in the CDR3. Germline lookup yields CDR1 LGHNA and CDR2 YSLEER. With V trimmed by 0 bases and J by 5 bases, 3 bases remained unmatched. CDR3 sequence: CASSQEWTGGTGELFF. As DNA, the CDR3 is TGCGCCAGCAGCCAAGAATGGACAGGGGGAACCGGGGAGCTGTTTTTT.

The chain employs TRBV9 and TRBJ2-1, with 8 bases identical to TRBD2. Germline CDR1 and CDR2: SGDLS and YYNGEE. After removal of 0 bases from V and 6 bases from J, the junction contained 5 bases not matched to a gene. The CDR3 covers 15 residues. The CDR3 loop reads CASSVAGGTFNEQFF. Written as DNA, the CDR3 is TGTGCCAGCAGCGTAGCGGGGGGGACATTCAATGAGCAGTTCTTC.

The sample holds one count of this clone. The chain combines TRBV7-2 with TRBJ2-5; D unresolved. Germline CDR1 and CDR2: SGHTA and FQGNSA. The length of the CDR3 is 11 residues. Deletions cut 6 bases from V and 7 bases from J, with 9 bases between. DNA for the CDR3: TGTGCCAGCAGTTCCCGATGGACCCAGTACTTC. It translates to CASSSRWTQYF.

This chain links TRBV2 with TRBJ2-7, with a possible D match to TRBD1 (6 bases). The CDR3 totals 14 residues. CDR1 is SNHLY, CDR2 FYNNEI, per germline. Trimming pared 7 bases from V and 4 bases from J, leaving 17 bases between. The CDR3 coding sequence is TGTGCCAGCAAAAACAGGGTAGGAGAGTACGAGCAGTACTTC. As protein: CASKNRVGEYEQYF.

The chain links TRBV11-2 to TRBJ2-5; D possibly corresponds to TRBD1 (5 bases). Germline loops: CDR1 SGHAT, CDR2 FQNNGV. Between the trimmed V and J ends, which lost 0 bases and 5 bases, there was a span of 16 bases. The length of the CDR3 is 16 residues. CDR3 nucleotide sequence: TGTGCCAGCAGCTTAGATTCCGCAGGGTCAAGGGAGACCCAGTACTTC. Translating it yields CASSLDSAGSRETQYF.

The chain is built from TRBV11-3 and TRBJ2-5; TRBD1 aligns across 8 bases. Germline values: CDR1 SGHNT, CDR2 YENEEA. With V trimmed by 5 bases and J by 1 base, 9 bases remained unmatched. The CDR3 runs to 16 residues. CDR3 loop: CASSAQPGQGQETQYF. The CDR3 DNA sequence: TGTGCCAGCAGCGCCCAACCAGGACAGGGCCAAGAGACCCAGTACTTC.

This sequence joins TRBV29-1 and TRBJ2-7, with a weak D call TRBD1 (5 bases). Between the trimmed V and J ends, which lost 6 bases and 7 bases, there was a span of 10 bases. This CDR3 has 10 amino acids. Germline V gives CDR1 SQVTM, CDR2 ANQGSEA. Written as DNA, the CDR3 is TGCAGCGTGTGGGGCAGAGAGCAGTACTTC. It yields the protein CSVWGREQYF.

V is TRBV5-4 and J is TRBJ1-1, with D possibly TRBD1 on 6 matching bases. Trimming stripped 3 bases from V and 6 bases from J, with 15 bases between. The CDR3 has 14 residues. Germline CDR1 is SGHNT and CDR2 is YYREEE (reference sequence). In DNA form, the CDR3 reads TGTGCCAGCAGCTCCACAGGGCGAAGGGCTGAAGCTTTCTTT. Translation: CASSSTGRRAEAFF. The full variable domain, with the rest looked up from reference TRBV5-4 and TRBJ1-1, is ETGVTQSPTHLIKTRGQQVTLRCSSQSGHNTVSWYQQALGQGPQFIFQYYREEENGRGNFPPRFSGLQFPNYSSELNVNALELDDSALYLCASSSTGRRAEAFFGQGTRLTVV.

The CDR3 loop reads CASSVGSGGPYEQYF. In DNA, the CDR3 is TGTGCCAGCAGCGTAGGGAGCGGGGGGCCCTACGAGCAGTACTTC. The chain is built from TRBV9 and TRBJ2-7; 9 bases are a match to TRBD2. This CDR3 contains 15 residues. J was trimmed by 2 bases and V by 0 bases; bases with no gene match: 3. Germline V gene sequence: CDR1 SGDLS, CDR2 YYNGEE.

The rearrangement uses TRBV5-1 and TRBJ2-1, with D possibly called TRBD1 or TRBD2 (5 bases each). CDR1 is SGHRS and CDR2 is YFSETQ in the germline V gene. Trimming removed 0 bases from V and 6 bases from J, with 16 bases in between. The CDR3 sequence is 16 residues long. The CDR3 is CASSLAVSGGGNEQFF. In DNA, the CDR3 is TGCGCCAGCAGCTTGGCCGTCTCGGGTGGGGGCAATGAGCAGTTCTTC.

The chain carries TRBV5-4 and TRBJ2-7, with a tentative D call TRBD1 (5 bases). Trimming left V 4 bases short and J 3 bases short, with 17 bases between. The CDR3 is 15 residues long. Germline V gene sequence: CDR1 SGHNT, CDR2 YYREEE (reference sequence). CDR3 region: CASSGRTRENYEQYF. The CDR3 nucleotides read TGTGCCAGCAGCGGCCGGACAAGAGAGAACTACGAGCAGTACTTC.

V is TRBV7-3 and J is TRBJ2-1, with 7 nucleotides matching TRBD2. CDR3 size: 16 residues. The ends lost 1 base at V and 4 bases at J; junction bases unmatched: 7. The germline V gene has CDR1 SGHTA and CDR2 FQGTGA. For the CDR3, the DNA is TGTGCCAGCAGCTTAAGACGGAGCGGGGCTTACAATGAGCAGTTCTTC. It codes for CASSLRRSGAYNEQFF. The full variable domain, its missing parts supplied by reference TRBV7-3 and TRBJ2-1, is GAGVSQTPSNKVTEKGKYVELRCDPISGHTALYWYRQSLGQGPEFLIYFQGTGAADDSGLPNDRFFAVRPEGSVSTLKIQRTERGDSAVYLCASSLRRSGAYNEQFFGPGTRLTVL.

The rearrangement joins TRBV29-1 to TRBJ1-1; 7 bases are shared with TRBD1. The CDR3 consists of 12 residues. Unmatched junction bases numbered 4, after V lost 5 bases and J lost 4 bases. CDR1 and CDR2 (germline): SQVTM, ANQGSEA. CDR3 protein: CSVRGQATEAFF. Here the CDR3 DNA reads TGCAGCGTTCGAGGACAGGCCACTGAAGCTTTCTTT.

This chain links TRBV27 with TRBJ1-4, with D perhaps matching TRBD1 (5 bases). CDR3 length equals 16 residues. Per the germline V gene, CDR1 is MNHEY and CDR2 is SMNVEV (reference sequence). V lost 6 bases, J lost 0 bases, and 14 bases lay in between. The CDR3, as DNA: TGTGCCAGCAGGTTTCGGAGGGGAGCAACTAATGAAAAACTGTTTTTT. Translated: CASRFRRGATNEKLFF. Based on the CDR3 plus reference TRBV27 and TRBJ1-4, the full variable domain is EAQVTQNPRYLITVTGKKLTVTCSQNMNHEYMSWYRQDPGLGLRQIYYSMNVEVTDKGDVPEGYKVSRKEKRNFPLILESPSPNQTSLYFCASRFRRGATNEKLFFGSGTQLSVL.

The DNA of the CDR3 is TGTGCCAGCTGGACCCAGAACTATGGCTACACCTTC. Translating gives CASWTQNYGYTF. The gene calls are TRBV28 and TRBJ1-2; D is uncertain. Trimming left V 8 bases short and J 2 bases short, with 9 bases between. The CDR3 has 12 amino acids. Germline loops: CDR1 MDHEN, CDR2 SYDVKM.

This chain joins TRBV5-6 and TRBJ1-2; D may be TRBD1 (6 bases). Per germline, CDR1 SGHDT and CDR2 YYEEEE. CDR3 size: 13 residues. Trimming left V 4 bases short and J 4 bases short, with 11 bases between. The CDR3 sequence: CASSLQGVYGYTF. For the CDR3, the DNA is TGTGCCAGCAGCCTACAGGGAGTCTATGGCTACACCTTC.

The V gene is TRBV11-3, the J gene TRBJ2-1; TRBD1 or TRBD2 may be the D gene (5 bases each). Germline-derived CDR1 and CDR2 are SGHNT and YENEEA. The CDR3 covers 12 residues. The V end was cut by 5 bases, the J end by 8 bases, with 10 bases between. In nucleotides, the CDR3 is TGTGCCAGCAGCACCAGGGAGCATGAGCAGTTCTTC. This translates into CASSTREHEQFF.

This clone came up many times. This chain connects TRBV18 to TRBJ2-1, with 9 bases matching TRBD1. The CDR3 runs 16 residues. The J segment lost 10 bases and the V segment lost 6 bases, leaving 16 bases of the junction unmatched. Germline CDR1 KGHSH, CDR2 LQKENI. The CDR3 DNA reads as TGTGCCAGCTCCTCCACCGGGACAGGGACTCTAAACGAGCAGTTCTTC. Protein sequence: CASSSTGTGTLNEQFF.

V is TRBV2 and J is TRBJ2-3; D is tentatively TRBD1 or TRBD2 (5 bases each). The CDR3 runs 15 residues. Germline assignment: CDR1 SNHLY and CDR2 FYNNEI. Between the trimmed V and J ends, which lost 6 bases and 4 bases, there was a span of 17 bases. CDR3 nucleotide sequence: TGTGCCAGCAGATCGACCTCCCGAGGGGCAGATACGCAGTATTTT. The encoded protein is CASRSTSRGADTQYF.

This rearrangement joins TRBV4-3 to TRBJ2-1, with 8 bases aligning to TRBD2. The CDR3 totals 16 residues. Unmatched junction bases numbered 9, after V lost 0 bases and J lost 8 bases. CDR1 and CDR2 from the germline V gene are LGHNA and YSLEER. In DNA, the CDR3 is TGCGCCAGCAGCCAAGATTTACAGCGGGAGTCGTATGAGCAGTTCTTC. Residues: CASSQDLQRESYEQFF.

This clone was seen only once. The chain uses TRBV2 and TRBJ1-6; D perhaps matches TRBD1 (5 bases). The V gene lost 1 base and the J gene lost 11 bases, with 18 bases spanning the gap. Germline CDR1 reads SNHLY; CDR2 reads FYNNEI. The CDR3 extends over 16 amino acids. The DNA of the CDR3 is TGTGCCAGCAGTGAAGTTGGGACGGGGAGAGGGGCACCCCTCCACTTT. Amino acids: CASSEVGTGRGAPLHF.

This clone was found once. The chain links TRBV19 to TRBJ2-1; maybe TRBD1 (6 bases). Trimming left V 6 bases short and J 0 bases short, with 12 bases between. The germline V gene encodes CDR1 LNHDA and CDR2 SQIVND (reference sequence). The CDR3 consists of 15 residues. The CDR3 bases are TGTGCCAGTAGACATGACAGGAGCTCCTACAATGAGCAGTTCTTC. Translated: CASRHDRSSYNEQFF.

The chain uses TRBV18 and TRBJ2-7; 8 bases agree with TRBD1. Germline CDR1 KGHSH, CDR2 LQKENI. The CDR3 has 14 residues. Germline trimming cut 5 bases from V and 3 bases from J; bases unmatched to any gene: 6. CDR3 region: CASSGGQGLYEQYF. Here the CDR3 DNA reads TGTGCCAGCTCAGGCGGACAGGGACTCTACGAGCAGTACTTC.

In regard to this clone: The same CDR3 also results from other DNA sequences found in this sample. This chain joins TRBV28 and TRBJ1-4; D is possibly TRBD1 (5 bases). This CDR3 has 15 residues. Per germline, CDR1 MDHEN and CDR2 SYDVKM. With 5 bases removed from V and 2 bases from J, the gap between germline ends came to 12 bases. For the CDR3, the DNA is TGTGCCAGCAGTCTCGGGGGTCTCACTAATGAAAAACTGTTTTTT. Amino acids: CASSLGGLTNEKLFF.

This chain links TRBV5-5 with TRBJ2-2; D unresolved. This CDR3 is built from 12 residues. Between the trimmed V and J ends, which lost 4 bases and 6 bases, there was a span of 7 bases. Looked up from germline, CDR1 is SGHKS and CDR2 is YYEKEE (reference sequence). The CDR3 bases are TGTGCCAGCAGCAATTTGGCCGGGGAGCTGTTTTTT. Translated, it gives CASSNLAGELFF.

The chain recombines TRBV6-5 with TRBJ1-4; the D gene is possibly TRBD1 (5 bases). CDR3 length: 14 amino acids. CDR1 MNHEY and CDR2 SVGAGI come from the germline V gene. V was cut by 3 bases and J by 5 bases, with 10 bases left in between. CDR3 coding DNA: TGTGCCAGCAGTTATTTGGGGGGGAATGAAAAACTGTTTTTT. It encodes CASSYLGGNEKLFF.

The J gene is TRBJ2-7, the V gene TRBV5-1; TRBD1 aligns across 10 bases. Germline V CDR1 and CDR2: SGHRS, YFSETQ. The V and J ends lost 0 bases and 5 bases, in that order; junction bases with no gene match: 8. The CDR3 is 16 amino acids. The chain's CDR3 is CASSLDRDRGFDEQYF. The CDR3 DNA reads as TGCGCCAGCAGCTTGGACCGGGACAGGGGTTTCGACGAGCAGTACTTC.